Listed below are T cell receptor beta chains from one sample, sequenced in a study of shared clonotypes between healthy human individuals. Sequenced by immunoSEQ multiplex PCR; TCRdb stores in-frame clones only, minus some. The sample lists 470,000 or so clones, over 70% occurring once. Sequencing was done on a sample of PBMCs. Receptors were obtained from a woman aged 35 to 49 in good health. Some clones in this sample may be carry-over from other donors' samples. Both conserved end residues are part of each CDR3. A D gene is named only where the DNA matches it firmly. For some rows the clone size is stated as once, few or many, or as a class when expanded; others skip it.

v_call: TRBV5-6
d_call: .
clone_size: .
j_call: TRBJ1-2
cdr3_aa: CASRYERTDHYGYTF
cdr3_nt: TGTGCCAGCAGATACGAGCGGACGGACCACTATGGCTACACCTTC

v_call: TRBV2
d_call: TRBD2
clone_size: .
j_call: TRBJ2-7
cdr3_aa: CASSVMGGRFDEQYF
cdr3_nt: TGTGCCAGCAGTGTGATGGGCGGGAGGTTCGACGAGCAGTACTTC

v_call: TRBV2
d_call: TRBD1
clone_size: .
j_call: TRBJ1-5
cdr3_aa: CASSGDRRYQPQHF
cdr3_nt: TGTGCCAGCAGTGGGGACAGGAGGTATCAGCCCCAGCATTTT

v_call: TRBV7-2
d_call: TRBD2
clone_size: .
j_call: TRBJ2-7
cdr3_aa: CASSQMSGSLDEQYF
cdr3_nt: TGTGCCAGCAGCCAAATGAGCGGGAGTCTCGACGAGCAGTACTTC

v_call: TRBV28
d_call: .
clone_size: .
j_call: TRBJ1-5
cdr3_aa: CASRDDQPQHF
cdr3_nt: TGTGCCAGCAGAGATGATCAGCCCCAGCATTTT

v_call: TRBV7-9
d_call: TRBD2
clone_size: .
j_call: TRBJ2-1
cdr3_aa: CASSYRAASGREDYNEQFF
cdr3_nt: TGTGCCAGCAGCTATCGGGCGGCTAGCGGGAGGGAAGACTACAATGAGCAGTTCTTC

v_call: TRBV28
d_call: .
clone_size: .
j_call: TRBJ2-3
cdr3_aa: CASRPGTTDTQYF
cdr3_nt: TGTGCCAGCAGGCCAGGGACCACAGATACGCAGTATTTT

v_call: TRBV7-9
d_call: .
clone_size: .
j_call: TRBJ2-7
cdr3_aa: CASSQDQSGKTTYEQYF
cdr3_nt: TGTGCCAGCAGCCAAGACCAATCGGGGAAAACCACCTACGAGCAGTACTTC

v_call: TRBV9
d_call: .
clone_size: .
j_call: TRBJ2-4
cdr3_aa: CASSIGAPTVDKNIQYF
cdr3_nt: TGTGCCAGCAGCATAGGGGCGCCGACGGTAGACAAAAACATTCAGTACTTC

v_call: TRBV29-1
d_call: .
clone_size: once
j_call: TRBJ2-2
cdr3_aa: CSVDRGGTGELFF
cdr3_nt: TGCAGCGTTGACAGGGGTGGCACCGGGGAGCTGTTTTTT

v_call: TRBV25-1
d_call: TRBD2
clone_size: .
j_call: TRBJ2-7
cdr3_aa: CASSDYSSGRAYEQYF
cdr3_nt: TGTGCCAGCAGTGATTACTCTAGCGGGAGGGCCTACGAGCAGTACTTC

v_call: TRBV2
d_call: .
clone_size: .
j_call: TRBJ1-5
cdr3_aa: CASSEEKTVYQPQHF
cdr3_nt: TGTGCCAGCAGTGAAGAGAAGACAGTATATCAGCCCCAGCATTTT

v_call: TRBV11-2
d_call: TRBD2
clone_size: few
j_call: TRBJ2-3
cdr3_aa: CASSWAAPSSGIATQYF
cdr3_nt: TGTGCCAGCAGCTGGGCGGCCCCCTCTAGCGGGATTGCTACGCAGTATTTT

v_call: TRBV27
d_call: .
clone_size: .
j_call: TRBJ2-7
cdr3_aa: CASSFSENRDSYEQYF
cdr3_nt: TGTGCCAGCAGTTTCAGCGAAAACAGGGACTCCTACGAGCAGTACTTC

v_call: TRBV19
d_call: .
clone_size: .
j_call: TRBJ2-1
cdr3_aa: CASSIGGRSDEQFF
cdr3_nt: TGTGCCAGTAGTATTGGAGGGAGGTCTGATGAGCAGTTCTTC

v_call: TRBV7-3
d_call: TRBD1
clone_size: .
j_call: TRBJ2-2
cdr3_aa: CASSPTGGTGELFF
cdr3_nt: TGTGCCAGCAGCCCGACAGGGGGCACCGGGGAGCTGTTTTTT

v_call: TRBV4-1
d_call: .
clone_size: medium-sized
j_call: TRBJ2-7
cdr3_aa: CASSQAAVGGYEQYF
cdr3_nt: TGCGCCAGCAGCCAAGCGGCCGTAGGCGGCTACGAGCAGTACTTC

v_call: TRBV2
d_call: .
clone_size: .
j_call: TRBJ1-1
cdr3_aa: CASTPQGGGTEAFF
cdr3_nt: TGTGCCAGCACACCACAGGGAGGCGGCACTGAAGCTTTCTTT